The next 6 T cell receptor beta chains were all read from a single sample in a study of tumor-infiltrating lymphocytes in primary liver carcinoma. Co-extracted RNA and DNA came from roughly 20-30 mg of unsorted bulk tissue. Total RNA (approximately 500 ng) served as template for TCR beta cDNA synthesis primed by a constant-region primer. What produced the TCR beta libraries was three nested multiplex PCR rounds using slightly modified ARM-PCR. PCR rounds one and two used TRBV1-TRBV30 forward primers with a C-beta reverse primer for around 11 cycles each. TCRdb reanalysed the multiplex PCR reads using MiXCR and keeps one entry per CDR3 protein. The data hold approximately 100,000 distinct CDR3 sequences, with approximately 70% observed a single time. The sample taken for sequencing was liver tumor tissue from sampling region 2. Noted subset: tumor region T2, inferior pole. These receptors were collected from a woman aged 60-70 years with primary liver carcinoma and hepatitis B virus infection.

With regard to this clonotype: A much larger clone sits a single nucleotide away, making a read error possible. The V call is TRBV7-8, the J call TRBJ2-3; 13 bases agree with TRBD2. The CDR3 totals 16 residues. Germline V CDR1 and CDR2: SGHVS, FQNEAQ. In DNA form, the CDR3 reads TGTGCCAGCAGGGGAGGACTAGCGGGAGTCACAGATACGCATTATTTT. Its translation is CASRGGLAGVTDTHYF.

Points on this clonotype: A junction boundary mismatches the germline segment, possibly from a read error. The chain carries TRBV6-1 and TRBJ2-7, with D possibly called TRBD1 or TRBD2 (5 bases each). Germline-derived CDR1 and CDR2 are MNHNS and SASEGT. The CDR3 is 14 residues long. The CDR3 nucleotides are TGTGCCAGCAGTGAGACTTTCGAGGGGTACGTGCAGTACTTC. Protein sequence: CASSETFEGYVQYF.

CDR3 in amino acids: CASSLAGAGGATNQETQYF. The CDR3 region has the DNA TGCGCCAGCAGCTTGGCAGGGGCAGGGGGCGCAACAAACCAAGAGACCCAGTACTTC. The chain recombines TRBV5-1 with TRBJ2-5, with 8 bases identical to TRBD1. The CDR3 length is 19 residues. Germline V gives CDR1 SGHRS, CDR2 YFSETQ. J was trimmed by 0 bases and V by 0 bases; bases with no gene match: 13. The entire variable domain, with the rest obtained from reference TRBV5-1 and TRBJ2-5, is as follows: KAGVTQTPRYLIKTRGQQVTLSCSPISGHRSVSWYQQTPGQGLQFLFEYFSETQRNKGNFPGRFSGRQFSNSRSEMNVSTLELGDSALYLCASSLAGAGGATNQETQYFGPGTRLLVL.

For this clonotype: It is likely a read error, because the conserved phenylalanine at the end of the CDR3 is missing. This sequence joins TRBV4-1 and TRBJ2-2, with TRBD2 matching 8 bases. The CDR3 totals 16 residues. Germline lookup yields CDR1 MGHRA and CDR2 YSYEKL. The CDR3 is CASSQAGTRIGGDLFL. CDR3 sequence (DNA): TGCGCCAGCAGCCAAGCCGGGACTAGAATTGGCGGGGATCTGTTTTTA.

In the case of this clonotype: A junction boundary mismatches the germline segment, possibly from a read error. The J gene is TRBJ2-3, the V gene TRBV11-2, with D tentatively TRBD1 (6 bases). Germline V gene lookup returns CDR1 SGHAT and CDR2 FQNNGV. The CDR3 runs to 17 residues. CDR3 in DNA: TGTGTCAGCAGCCCGGACCCCAGGGGCAAAGGAATAGATACGCAGTATTTT. Encoded protein: CVSSPDPRGKGIDTQYF.

This clonotype was seen a single time. A read error may produce the germline difference seen at one junction end. The V call is TRBV11-2, the J call TRBJ2-1; no clear D gene. Germline CDR1 and CDR2: SGHAT and FQNNGV. There are 16 residues in the CDR3. This chain's CDR3 is CANSLEMGMPYNEQFF. CDR3 DNA: TGTGCCAATAGCTTAGAAATGGGAATGCCCTACAATGAGCAGTTCTTT.